This record covers a single T cell receptor (beta chain). The antigen this receptor binds is unknown. Per-nucleotide qualities are absent, and no much larger clonotype sits a single base away. Donors were healthy HIV-negative adults with no recently reported acute infections or vaccinations. Every donor was a Caucasian adult living in Nashville, Tennessee, USA. CD4+ T cells were enriched by magnetic negative selection, after which naive cells were positively selected on CD45RA and the negative fraction was taken as the memory subset. After blood collection by leukapheresis, PBMCs were isolated using Ficoll-Histopaque density gradient centrifugation and then cryopreserved in the vapor phase of liquid nitrogen. Analytical flow cytometry was used to check the purity and quantity of each magnetically sorted T cell population. Each sorted fraction had its genomic DNA isolated and then quantified by UV absorbance on a Nanodrop 2000c.

This specimen comes from a study of shared clonotypes between healthy human individuals (dated by TCRdb to about 2020). General notes on the study: A couple of women and three men aged 18 to 49 years were included in the cohort. For each donor, CD4 naive and CD4 memory were each given three plates, CD8 naive was given two plates, and CD8 memory was given one plate. To estimate repertoire size and how much clonotypes are shared between individuals, the study performed deep sequencing of blood TCR repertoires from roughly five healthy adults. To increase sequencing depth and limit assay-specific biases, different laboratories used diverse techniques to prepare libraries and sequence TCR repertoires. Each donor's leukapheresis produced roughly between about 0.8 and 10 billion PBMCs. Study-level results and caveats: Naive subsets generally had larger estimated clonotype richness than memory subsets. Incomplete sequencing was indicated by rarefaction of sorted-subset datasets, despite the large sequencing depth. Higher generation probabilities were observed for clonotypes shared by all four sorted-subset donors than for non-shared clonotypes. Because the study included a small number of donors, the genetic and exposure-history diversity represented was limited. Based on pairwise subsampling, the degree of clonotype sharing among donors was expected to be affected by sequencing depth. Approximately 5% of naive CD4, 3.5% of naive CD8, 2.3% of memory CD4, and roughly 0.4% of memory CD8 clonotypes were shared across several donors. Sampling was restricted to blood, and TCR repertoires in tissue are likely to differ from TCR repertoires in blood.

TCR CDR3 regions were amplified from genomic DNA by multiplex PCR using the deep immunoSEQ assay. Extracted genomic DNA from each cell subset was spread evenly across all wells of several immunoSEQ 96-well plates, with each plate serving as a replicate. For sorted subsets, approximately 200 ng of genomic DNA, equivalent to around 29,000 T cell genomes, went into each replicate PCR. Purified libraries were quantified with a Qubit 3.0 fluorometer, sized on a Bioanalyzer 2100, and re-quantified with the KAPA Library Quantification kit. Every immunoSEQ 96-well plate was sequenced on a separate single-read 150-cycle Illumina NextSeq 550 flow cell. Per the original workflow: The immunoSEQ output contained only junctional sequences without quality scores, so filtering could not match that applied to full-length reads. Sequences were annotated with PyIR, a Python wrapper for IgBLAST v1.9, and V/J genes and CDR3 were assigned using IMGT germline references. Reads were removed for weak V/J assignments (E-value above 1e-6), missing CDR3, stop codons, out-of-frame junctions, or ambiguous translated residues. V3J clonotypes were defined as sequences sharing an identical inferred V gene, J gene, and CDR3 amino acid sequence. Percentage overlap between repertoires was calculated by dividing the number of shared unique clonotypes by the size of the smaller repertoire. Richness of each repertoire was evaluated using RTK rarefaction, the Chao1 estimator, and Recon v2.1 estimates of unobserved clonotypes. Generation probabilities for all TCRbeta clonotypes obtained by the gDNA method from four donors were computed using OLGA. Not all clones reach the TCRdb copy of this immuneACCESS table, which keeps in-frame sequences only. Checked studies attribute under half of the gap to unresolved V genes and leave the rest unexplained. The DNA gave D and trimming, while V, J and clone size come from that table. This sample has some 790,000 clones in its table, and roughly 72% of those were observed once. The ten biggest clones cover more than 1.5% of the sample.

CDR1 and CDR2 were assigned from the germline V gene (reference sequence) as SEHNR and FQNEAQ. V is cut by 4 bases and J by 4 bases, and the space between the germline ends is 7 bases. Including the terminal cysteine and phenylalanine, the CDR3 comprises 12 residues. Only the CDR3 region is kept as DNA, spanning 36 bases read in frame from base 1. This clonotype was obtained from a woman aged 25 to 39 in good health. In this chain, TRBV7-9 is recombined with TRBJ1-1; the D segment cannot be called with confidence. Sequenced material: memory CD4+ T cells sorted from blood. The cell subset or site label corresponds to: CD45RA-negative fraction. The DNA sequence is as follows: TGTGCCAGCAGCTGGGATCTCACTGAAGCTTTCTTT. Its product reads: CASSWDLTEAFF.